The rows below give T cell receptor beta chains drawn from one sample of a study of shared clonotypes between healthy human individuals. Libraries were prepared by immunoSEQ multiplex PCR; TCRdb keeps only in-frame clonotypes and omits some of them. In the table there are around 1.9 million clones, 80% to 95% of which are singletons. Sequencing was carried out using naive CD8+ T cells from PBMCs. These receptors all stem from a man in his late teens or twenties in good health. Some clones in this sample may be carry-over from other donors' samples. CDR3s include the opening cysteine and the closing phenylalanine or tryptophan. A D gene is named only where the DNA matches it firmly. Rows give clone size only sometimes, using once, few, many, or a class for an expanded clone.

J gene: TRBJ1-1; D gene: TRBD1; clone size: NA; V gene: TRBV5-1; CDR3 protein: CASSLGQGPRRNTEAFF; CDR3 DNA: TGCGCCAGCAGCTTGGGACAGGGTCCTCGGAGGAACACTGAAGCTTTCTTT
J gene: TRBJ2-6; D gene: NA; clone size: NA; V gene: TRBV9; CDR3 protein: CASSGLSGANVLTF; CDR3 DNA: TGTGCCAGCAGCGGACTCTCTGGGGCCAACGTCCTGACTTTC
J gene: TRBJ2-1; D gene: TRBD2; clone size: NA; V gene: TRBV4-3; CDR3 protein: CASSRGTSGGNSYNEQFF; CDR3 DNA: TGCGCCAGCAGCCGCGGGACTAGCGGGGGCAACTCCTACAATGAGCAGTTCTTC
J gene: TRBJ1-1; D gene: NA; clone size: few; V gene: TRBV7-9; CDR3 protein: CASSTDGPEAFF; CDR3 DNA: TGTGCCAGCAGCACGGACGGACCTGAAGCTTTCTTT
J gene: TRBJ2-7; D gene: NA; clone size: NA; V gene: TRBV27; CDR3 protein: CASRDTYEQYF; CDR3 DNA: TGTGCCAGCAGGGATACCTACGAGCAGTACTTC
J gene: TRBJ2-3; D gene: TRBD1; clone size: NA; V gene: TRBV7-2; CDR3 protein: CASSPRTGYSTDTQYF; CDR3 DNA: TGTGCCAGCAGTCCACGGACAGGGTATAGCACAGATACGCAGTATTTT
J gene: TRBJ2-6; D gene: NA; clone size: NA; V gene: TRBV9; CDR3 protein: CASSVSGANVLTF; CDR3 DNA: TGTGCCAGCAGCGTCTCCGGGGCCAACGTCCTGACTTTC
J gene: TRBJ2-7; D gene: NA; clone size: NA; V gene: TRBV9; CDR3 protein: CASSDREHEQYF; CDR3 DNA: TGTGCCAGCAGCGACAGGGAGCACGAGCAGTACTTC
J gene: TRBJ1-5; D gene: TRBD1; clone size: few; V gene: TRBV7-8; CDR3 protein: CASSLVRGQQPQHF; CDR3 DNA: TGTGCCAGCAGCTTAGTGAGGGGGCAACAGCCCCAGCATTTT
J gene: TRBJ2-7; D gene: TRBD1; clone size: NA; V gene: TRBV5-4; CDR3 protein: CASSLPDRDEQYF; CDR3 DNA: TGTGCCAGCAGCTTACCGGACAGGGACGAGCAGTACTTC
J gene: TRBJ2-7; D gene: NA; clone size: once; V gene: TRBV28; CDR3 protein: CASEGYLTYEQYF; CDR3 DNA: TGTGCCAGCGAGGGCTACCTGACCTACGAGCAGTACTTC
J gene: TRBJ2-1; D gene: TRBD2; clone size: NA; V gene: TRBV27; CDR3 protein: CASNKLAGENEQFF; CDR3 DNA: TGTGCCAGCAATAAACTAGCGGGAGAGAATGAGCAGTTCTTC
J gene: TRBJ1-1; D gene: NA; clone size: NA; V gene: TRBV15; CDR3 protein: CATSSVMNTEAFF; CDR3 DNA: TGTGCCACCAGCAGCGTTATGAACACTGAAGCTTTCTTT
J gene: TRBJ2-7; D gene: NA; clone size: NA; V gene: TRBV5-1; CDR3 protein: CASSLSASVSYEQYF; CDR3 DNA: TGCGCCAGCAGCTTGAGCGCTAGCGTCTCCTACGAGCAGTACTTC
J gene: TRBJ2-5; D gene: NA; clone size: NA; V gene: TRBV27; CDR3 protein: CASSLDSFGGTKEETQYF; CDR3 DNA: TGTGCCAGCAGTTTAGACTCGTTCGGGGGTACTAAGGAAGAGACCCAGTACTTC
J gene: TRBJ2-7; D gene: NA; clone size: NA; V gene: TRBV11-2; CDR3 protein: CASSPRLGRSSYEQYF; CDR3 DNA: TGTGCCAGCAGCCCTCGTTTAGGTCGGAGCTCCTACGAGCAGTACTTC
J gene: TRBJ1-1; D gene: NA; clone size: NA; V gene: TRBV5-1; CDR3 protein: CASSFTSGRPVDTEAFF; CDR3 DNA: TGCGCCAGCAGCTTCACCTCGGGACGCCCAGTGGACACTGAAGCTTTCTTT
J gene: TRBJ2-5; D gene: NA; clone size: NA; V gene: TRBV27; CDR3 protein: CASSWRGPETQYF; CDR3 DNA: TGTGCCAGCAGTTGGCGAGGGCCGGAGACCCAGTACTTC
J gene: TRBJ1-4; D gene: NA; clone size: NA; V gene: TRBV11-2; CDR3 protein: CASSSRPTAVEKLFF; CDR3 DNA: TGTGCCAGCAGCTCCCGCCCTACAGCCGTCGAAAAACTGTTTTTT
J gene: TRBJ2-1; D gene: NA; clone size: once; V gene: TRBV7-9; CDR3 protein: CASSDPVGYEQFF; CDR3 DNA: TGTGCCAGCAGCGATCCAGTGGGGTATGAGCAGTTCTTC
J gene: TRBJ2-7; D gene: NA; clone size: NA; V gene: TRBV21-1; CDR3 protein: CASSRGTLGFYEQYF; CDR3 DNA: TGTGCCAGCAGCAGGGGGACCCTAGGGTTCTACGAGCAGTACTTC
J gene: TRBJ1-5; D gene: NA; clone size: NA; V gene: TRBV9; CDR3 protein: CASSVKGDQPQHF; CDR3 DNA: TGTGCCAGCAGCGTAAAAGGGGACCAGCCCCAGCATTTT
J gene: TRBJ2-7; D gene: NA; clone size: NA; V gene: TRBV11-2; CDR3 protein: CASSPGQWPYEQYF; CDR3 DNA: TGTGCCAGCAGCCCCGGGCAATGGCCCTACGAGCAGTACTTC
J gene: TRBJ2-7; D gene: NA; clone size: NA; V gene: TRBV27; CDR3 protein: CASSSTRRYEQYF; CDR3 DNA: TGTGCCAGCAGTTCCACCCGACGCTACGAGCAGTACTTC
J gene: TRBJ2-2; D gene: NA; clone size: NA; V gene: TRBV5-4; CDR3 protein: CASSFRANTGELFF; CDR3 DNA: TGTGCCAGCAGCTTTAGGGCGAACACCGGGGAGCTGTTTTTT
J gene: TRBJ2-2; D gene: TRBD2; clone size: NA; V gene: TRBV4-1; CDR3 protein: CASSPLTGNSGPDTGELFF; CDR3 DNA: TGCGCCAGCAGCCCACTCACGGGGAATAGCGGGCCGGACACCGGGGAGCTGTTTTTT
J gene: TRBJ2-7; D gene: NA; clone size: once; V gene: TRBV25-1; CDR3 protein: CASSEFHRYEQYF; CDR3 DNA: TGTGCCAGCAGTGAATTCCACAGGTACGAGCAGTACTTC
J gene: TRBJ2-3; D gene: TRBD2; clone size: NA; V gene: TRBV19; CDR3 protein: CASSSGRDTQYF; CDR3 DNA: TGTGCCAGTAGTAGCGGGAGGGATACGCAGTATTTT
J gene: TRBJ1-2; D gene: TRBD1; clone size: once; V gene: TRBV19; CDR3 protein: CASSVGQGYGYTF; CDR3 DNA: TGTGCCAGTAGTGTCGGACAGGGATATGGCTACACCTTC
J gene: TRBJ2-7; D gene: NA; clone size: NA; V gene: TRBV6-5; CDR3 protein: CASSYSQDSYEQYF; CDR3 DNA: TGTGCCAGCAGTTACTCCCAGGACTCCTACGAGCAGTACTTC
J gene: TRBJ2-3; D gene: NA; clone size: NA; V gene: TRBV27; CDR3 protein: CASSPSGKSTDTQYF; CDR3 DNA: TGTGCCAGCAGTCCCAGCGGAAAAAGCACAGATACGCAGTATTTT
J gene: TRBJ1-2; D gene: NA; clone size: NA; V gene: TRBV19; CDR3 protein: CASSIGGSGYGYTF; CDR3 DNA: TGTGCCAGTAGTATAGGGGGCTCCGGCTATGGCTACACCTTC
J gene: TRBJ2-3; D gene: TRBD2; clone size: NA; V gene: TRBV11-2; CDR3 protein: CASSLDLGLAEATDTQYF; CDR3 DNA: TGTGCCAGCAGCTTAGATCTAGGACTAGCGGAAGCCACAGATACGCAGTATTTT
J gene: TRBJ2-1; D gene: NA; clone size: NA; V gene: TRBV7-9; CDR3 protein: CASSPLGNEQFF; CDR3 DNA: TGTGCCAGCAGCCCTCTCGGCAATGAGCAGTTCTTC
J gene: TRBJ2-1; D gene: NA; clone size: NA; V gene: TRBV27; CDR3 protein: CASTPGGLYNEQFF; CDR3 DNA: TGTGCCAGCACCCCAGGGGGGCTATACAATGAGCAGTTCTTC
J gene: TRBJ1-2; D gene: NA; clone size: NA; V gene: TRBV2; CDR3 protein: CASSGGDYGYTF; CDR3 DNA: TGTGCCAGCAGTGGGGGGGACTATGGCTACACCTTC
J gene: TRBJ2-5; D gene: NA; clone size: NA; V gene: TRBV9; CDR3 protein: CASSVGARAQETQYF; CDR3 DNA: TGTGCCAGCAGCGTAGGGGCCAGGGCCCAAGAGACCCAGTACTTC